This TCR beta chain was obtained from a study of blood T cell repertoires in COVID-19. Authors' methods: Amplified reference gene primers provided the basis for estimating nucleated cell counts. Only in-frame clones appear in the TCRdb table, and some are missing; sequencing was by immunoSEQ multiplex PCR. That table supplies the V and J calls and clone size; D and trimming were determined from the DNA. The sample yields roughly 84,000 clones, about four fifths seen once. The source of this sequence is a woman older than 75 with acute or convalescent COVID-19. The sample consisted of peripheral blood.

CDR3 protein: CASSTGQGAHEQYF. CDR3 coding DNA: TGTGCCAGCAGCACAGGACAGGGGGCGCACGAGCAGTACTTC. The chain uses TRBV7-2 and TRBJ2-7, with 11 nucleotides matching TRBD1. Germline assignment: CDR1 SGHTA and CDR2 FQGNSA. After removal of 5 bases from V and 5 bases from J, the junction contained 5 bases not matched to a gene. The CDR3 has 14 amino acids. Full variable domain (remainder filled in from reference TRBV7-2 and TRBJ2-7): GAGVSQSPSNKVTEKGKDVELRCDPISGHTALYWYRQSLGQGLEFLIYFQGNSAPDKSGLPSDRFSAERTGGSVSTLTIQRTQQEDSAVYLCASSTGQGAHEQYFGPGTRLTVT.